These 25 T cell receptor beta chains share one sample of origin, sequenced in a study of post-analysis software for immune sequencing data. Study-wide points: Patients had higher frequencies than controls of five TRBV segments, including TRBV5-6, TRBV5-1 and TRBV20-1.

Unique-molecular-identifier-tagged TCR beta cDNA libraries were used. TCRdb reprocessed the PCR reads with MiXCR, giving one entry per CDR3 protein. Altogether some 690,000 distinct CDR3 sequences are present, approximately 60% being singletons, with the ten largest covering about 10%. These receptors are not linked to any known antigen. The sequencing sample was made of blood. Receptor source: a girl aged 2-10 years with multiple sclerosis.

The chain is built from TRBV4-2 and TRBJ2-3; TRBD2 matches 13 bases. Per the germline V gene, CDR1 is LGHNA and CDR2 is YNFKEQ. The CDR3 sequence is 17 residues long. The V and J ends lost 0 bases and 2 bases, in that order; junction bases with no gene match: 2. The DNA of the CDR3 is TGTGCCAGCAGCCAAGATACTAGCGGGGGGGCCACAGATACGCAGTATTTT. Its protein is CASSQDTSGGATDTQYF.

This clonotype has more than one count but fewer than ten. This rearrangement joins TRBV29-1 to TRBJ2-5; TRBD1 aligns across 8 bases. The CDR3 covers 12 residues. Trimming took 6 bases from V and 4 from J; bases not matched to a gene: 4. Germline V CDR1 and CDR2: SQVTM, ANQGSEA. The CDR3 loop reads CSVQQGGETQYF. The CDR3 DNA reads as TGCAGCGTACAACAGGGGGGAGAGACCCAGTACTTC.

V and J are TRBV7-9 and TRBJ1-2, with TRBD1 identical over 9 bases. The J segment lost 4 bases and the V segment lost 5 bases, leaving 5 bases of the junction unmatched. CDR1 and CDR2 (germline): SEHNR, FQNEAQ (reference sequence). There are 14 residues in the CDR3. The CDR3, as DNA: TGTGCCAGCAGCCCCCAGACAGGGGGCTATGGCTACACCTTC. This gives the protein CASSPQTGGYGYTF.

The chain is built from TRBV6-6 and TRBJ2-1; D is perhaps TRBD1 (5 bases). CDR3 size: 17 residues. The V end lost 0 bases, the J end lost 10 bases, and 22 bases lay between the germline ends. CDR1 and CDR2 (germline): MNHNY, SVGAGI (reference sequence). The CDR3 nucleotides read TGTGCCAGCAGTTACTCGACACAGACAGACCTGGGCAACGAGCAGTTCTTC. Translated: CASSYSTQTDLGNEQFF.

The chain couples TRBV10-3 to TRBJ1-1; 9 bases line up with TRBD1. V gave up 6 bases and J gave up 5 bases; unmatched junction bases: 13. CDR1 and CDR2 from the germline V gene are ENHRY and SYGVKD. The CDR3 is 16 residues long. This chain's CDR3 is CAIRPGQGTRGTEAFF. In DNA form, the CDR3 reads TGTGCCATCAGACCGGGACAGGGCACTAGGGGGACTGAAGCTTTCTTT.

The rearrangement links TRBV20-1 to TRBJ2-7; weak D call: TRBD1 (8 bases). The DNA end is a closer match to TRBJ2-5, so the J assignment may be wrong. The germline CDR1 and CDR2 sequences are DFQATT and SNEGSKA (reference sequence). The CDR3 is 14 amino acids. The CDR3, as DNA: TGCAGTGCTAGAGCAACAGGGGGGGGAGAGACCCAGTACTTC. Translation gives CSARATGGGETQYF.

The gene calls are TRBV3-1 and TRBJ2-5; D gene ambiguous. Trimming removed 1 base at V and 7 bases at J, with 13 bases between. Germline values: CDR1 LGHDT, CDR2 YNNKEL (reference sequence). The CDR3 spans 14 residues. CDR3 in DNA: TGTGCCAGCAGCCAAGTATCCGGTCCACGGACCCAGTACTTC. Amino acid sequence: CASSQVSGPRTQYF.

The V and J genes are TRBV29-1 and TRBJ1-2; D gene ambiguous. The CDR3 sequence is 14 residues long. Germline V gene lookup returns CDR1 SQVTM and CDR2 ANQGSEA. V shed 4 bases and J shed 4 bases, with 16 bases lying between them. The CDR3 region has the DNA TGCAGCGTTGTAGAAGACACGGTCGGCTATGGCTACACCTTC. Translation gives CSVVEDTVGYGYTF.

This clonotype has just one count. Mismatch with germline at one junction end may stem from a read error. The chain combines TRBV6-5 with TRBJ2-5, with TRBD2 identical over 11 bases. Germline loops: CDR1 MNHEY, CDR2 SVGAGI. This CDR3 comprises 16 residues. The CDR3 is CASSYSTSGGSEAQYF. CDR3 nucleotide sequence: TGTGCCAGCAGTTACTCCACTAGCGGGGGTTCAGAGGCCCAGTACTTC.

The chain combines TRBV12-3 or TRBV12-4 with TRBJ1-2, with 7 nucleotides matching TRBD1. This CDR3 is 13 amino acids long. With V trimmed by 3 bases and J by 2 bases, 0 bases remained unmatched. CDR3 region: CASSFRGNYGYTF. DNA of the CDR3: TGTGCCAGCAGTTTCAGGGGGAACTATGGCTACACCTTC.

The chain couples TRBV2 to TRBJ1-2, with D possibly matching TRBD1 (6 bases). V lost 8 bases to trimming and J lost 10 bases, with 26 bases between them. The CDR3 is 15 residues long. Germline CDR1 SNHLY, CDR2 FYNNEI. CDR3: CASEGTGAKRWPYTF. CDR3 nucleotides: TGTGCCAGCGAAGGAACGGGGGCTAAGCGTTGGCCCTACACCTTC.

This sequence joins TRBV11-1 and TRBJ2-5, with 7 bases identical to TRBD2. V lost 5 bases, J lost 4 bases, and 10 bases stayed unmatched. CDR1 is SGHAT and CDR2 is FQDESV in the germline V gene (reference sequence). This CDR3 is built from 15 residues. The CDR3 is CASSQGRGGRETQYF. CDR3 DNA: TGTGCCAGCAGCCAAGGAAGGGGAGGGCGAGAGACCCAGTACTTC.

This clonotype was found once. The V gene is TRBV18, the J gene TRBJ2-3; 7 nucleotides align to TRBD2. With V trimmed by 2 bases and J by 5 bases, 4 bases remained unmatched. Germline V lookup: CDR1 KGHSH, CDR2 LQKENI. The CDR3 spans 14 residues. For the CDR3, the DNA is TGTGCCAGCTCACCAACAGCGGGGCTAGATACGCAGTATTTT. Protein: CASSPTAGLDTQYF. Full variable domain (missing parts from reference TRBV18 and TRBJ2-3): NAGVMQNPRHLVRRRGQEARLRCSPMKGHSHVYWYRQLPEEGLKFMVYLQKENIIDESGMPKERFSAEFPKEGPSILRIQQVVRGDSAAYFCASSPTAGLDTQYFGPGTRLTVL.

The rearrangement joins TRBV28 to TRBJ2-7, with 11 positions matching TRBD2. Germline V gene sequence: CDR1 MDHEN, CDR2 SYDVKM. The length of the CDR3 is 17 residues. V was clipped by 3 bases and J by 0 bases; unmatched bases: 7. The CDR3 sequence is CASSFLAGGSSSYEQYF. Here the CDR3 DNA reads TGTGCCAGCAGTTTCCTAGCGGGAGGTTCAAGCTCCTACGAGCAGTACTTC.

The rearrangement links TRBV6-5 to TRBJ2-5; maybe TRBD2 (6 bases). Germline V CDR1 and CDR2: MNHEY, SVGAGI. CDR3 size: 15 residues. V gave up 2 bases and J gave up 4 bases, with 14 bases separating them. In DNA, the CDR3 is TGTGCCAGCAGTTACGGGTCGGGGGAACGAGAGACCCAGTACTTC. It specifies CASSYGSGERETQYF.

V is TRBV24-1 and J is TRBJ2-3; D is undetermined. The germline V gene has CDR1 KGHDR and CDR2 SFDVKD. CDR3 length: 17 residues. The V end was cut by 4 bases, the J end by 2 bases, with 18 bases between. The CDR3: CATSESLGNSDTDTQYF. The CDR3 DNA reads as TGTGCCACCAGTGAGAGCCTGGGGAACAGCGACACAGATACGCAGTATTTT.

J is TRBJ1-2 and V is TRBV4-1, with 10 bases that match TRBD1. This CDR3 comprises 14 residues. J was trimmed by 7 bases and V by 4 bases; bases with no gene match: 6. Germline lookup yields CDR1 MGHRA and CDR2 YSYEKL. Here the CDR3 DNA reads TGCGCCAGCAGCCCCTGGACAGGGGGACGTGGCTACACCTTC. It specifies CASSPWTGGRGYTF.

The V and J genes are TRBV12-3 or TRBV12-4 and TRBJ1-5, with D possibly being TRBD1 (5 bases). V was clipped by 6 bases and J by 4 bases, with 19 bases between them. This CDR3 has 16 residues. The CDR3 DNA is TGTGCCAGCAGCACCACGAGGCAGGGCGATAATCAGCCCCAGCATTTT. It codes for CASSTTRQGDNQPQHF.

V gene TRBV4-1 combines with J gene TRBJ1-2; D possibly corresponds to TRBD1 (6 bases). Trimming left V 1 base short and J 6 bases short, with 15 bases between. The germline V gene encodes CDR1 MGHRA and CDR2 YSYEKL. The CDR3 contains 15 residues. The CDR3 bases are TGCGCCAGCAGCCAAGTGTCCACAGGGCGGAATGGCTACACCTTC. Translated, it gives CASSQVSTGRNGYTF.

V usage is TRBV6-2 or TRBV6-3 and J usage is TRBJ2-1; 10 bases line up with TRBD1. Germline CDR1 and CDR2: MNHEY and SVGEGT. V dropped 7 bases and J dropped 4; count of bases not matched to a gene: 7. The CDR3 has 15 residues. The CDR3 reads CASIETGQGYNEQFF. The CDR3 DNA follows: TGTGCCAGCATAGAGACGGGACAGGGGTACAATGAGCAGTTCTTC.

Only a few counts were recorded for this clonotype. V is TRBV29-1 and J is TRBJ1-5, with 8 bases matching TRBD1. The CDR3 is 11 residues long. Per the germline V gene, CDR1 is SQVTM and CDR2 is ANQGSEA. The trim removed 7 bases at V and 7 bases at J, leaving 3 bases unmatched. CDR3: CSEDRAQPQHF. The CDR3 region has the DNA TGCAGCGAGGACAGGGCCCAGCCCCAGCATTTT.

The V call is TRBV12-3 or TRBV12-4, the J call TRBJ2-1; 9 nucleotides align to TRBD1. J gave up 8 bases and V 2 bases, and 16 bases lay outside the gene matches. The length of the CDR3 is 18 residues. CDR3 in DNA: TGTGCCAGCAGTTTATCTCGGCCCCTCCGGGACAGGGTTGATGAGCAGTTCTTC. Amino acid sequence: CASSLSRPLRDRVDEQFF.

J is TRBJ2-5 and V is TRBV6-2 or TRBV6-3, with 8 bases lining up with TRBD2. Germline V gene lookup returns CDR1 MNHEY and CDR2 SVGEGT. The CDR3 loop spans 14 amino acids. With 0 bases clipped from V and 3 bases from J, the junction kept 0 bases outside the gene matches. The CDR3 loop reads CASSYSTSEETQYF. CDR3 DNA sequence: TGTGCCAGCAGTTACTCGACTAGCGAAGAGACCCAGTACTTC.

The gene calls are TRBV6-5 and TRBJ2-5; D is tentatively TRBD1 or TRBD2 (5 bases each). This CDR3 has 13 residues. CDR1 MNHEY and CDR2 SVGAGI come from the germline V gene. Between the trimmed V and J ends, which lost 2 bases and 7 bases, there was a span of 11 bases. CDR3 coding DNA: TGTGCCAGCAGTTACGGGGGTCGCGGGACCCAGTACTTC. As protein: CASSYGGRGTQYF.

The sample holds a few counts of this clonotype. The chain couples TRBV6-5 to TRBJ1-4, with 7 bases fitting TRBD1. The CDR3 has 15 amino acids. V was clipped by 4 bases and J by 6 bases; unmatched bases: 8. Germline V CDR1 and CDR2: MNHEY, SVGAGI. CDR3 loop: CASSSQGGGDEKLFF. The CDR3 nucleotides read TGTGCCAGCAGTTCCCAGGGGGGAGGAGATGAAAAACTGTTTTTT.